A single sample is the source of the 24 T cell receptor beta chains below, sequenced in a study of shared clonotypes between healthy human individuals. Only CD45RO-negative cells positively selected for CCR7 counted as naive CD8 cells, so terminally differentiated effector memory CD45RA+ cells were excluded. TCRdb's table, derived via immunoSEQ multiplex PCR, lists solely in-frame clones and lacks some. The data contain about 1.9 million clones, 80% to 95% of them singletons. Sequenced sample: naive CD8+ T cells from PBMCs. The receptor source for this set is a man younger than 30 in good health. Some clones in this sample may be carry-over from other donors' samples.

V is TRBV6-5 and J is TRBJ1-4, with D unclear. Germline CDR1 reads MNHEY; CDR2 reads SVGAGI. The V gene lost 2 bases and the J gene lost 8 bases, with 6 bases spanning the gap. CDR3 length equals 12 residues. In DNA, the CDR3 is TGTGCCAGCAGTTACGGGTGGGAAAAACTGTTTTTT. Protein sequence: CASSYGWEKLFF.

This clone was recorded only once. The J gene is TRBJ2-3, the V gene TRBV9; D assignment may be TRBD1 or TRBD2 (5 bases each). The CDR3 is 16 amino acids. V lost 3 bases and J lost 2, with 16 bases in between. Germline CDR1 reads SGDLS; CDR2 reads YYNGEE. This CDR3 is CASSALTGRPTDTQYF. Written as DNA, the CDR3 is TGTGCCAGCAGCGCCCTAACGGGGCGCCCCACAGATACGCAGTATTTT.

Here the CDR3 reads CASSLQLEGTNTEAFF. CDR3 coding DNA: TGCGCCAGCAGCTTGCAACTAGAGGGGACGAACACTGAAGCTTTCTTT. The chain joins TRBV5-1 to TRBJ1-1; tentative D call: TRBD1 (5 bases). This CDR3 has 16 amino acids. Germline V lookup: CDR1 SGHRS, CDR2 YFSETQ. V lost 1 base and J 1 base, leaving 14 bases between the germline ends.

Notes on this clone: The same CDR3 is also encoded by other DNA sequences in this sample. V is TRBV9 and J is TRBJ2-3, with a weak D call TRBD1 (5 bases). V was trimmed by 2 bases and J by 5 bases, leaving 6 bases between them. Looked up from germline, CDR1 is SGDLS and CDR2 is YYNGEE. This CDR3 is built from 12 residues. The CDR3 DNA follows: TGTGCCAGCAGCGTTAGGGGAGATACGCAGTATTTT. Translation gives CASSVRGDTQYF.

This chain joins TRBV27 and TRBJ2-2; D may correspond to TRBD1 or TRBD2 (5 bases each). Trimming took 7 bases from V and 2 from J, leaving 17 bases between them. Germline V CDR1 and CDR2: MNHEY, SMNVEV (reference sequence). The CDR3 sequence is 16 residues long. The CDR3 DNA follows: TGTGCCAGCACTACTTCCCCGGGGCGAAACACCGGGGAGCTGTTTTTT. This encodes CASTTSPGRNTGELFF.

The CDR3, as DNA: TGTGCCAGCAGTGAAAGGGGGAGGGCCGAGCAGTACTTC. Protein sequence: CASSERGRAEQYF. This rearrangement joins TRBV2 to TRBJ2-7; TRBD2 might be the D (7 bases). Between the trimmed V and J ends, which lost 2 bases and 6 bases, there was a span of 11 bases. Germline lookup yields CDR1 SNHLY and CDR2 FYNNEI. The CDR3 extends over 13 amino acids.

The chain links TRBV4-1 to TRBJ2-7, with 7 bases that match TRBD2. Trimming at V came to 1 base and at J to 2 bases, leaving 11 bases not matched to a gene. The CDR3 is 17 amino acids. Germline assignment: CDR1 MGHRA and CDR2 YSYEKL. The CDR3 protein is CASSQAHPASGTYEQYF. CDR3 nucleotide sequence: TGCGCCAGCAGCCAAGCCCACCCGGCTAGCGGTACCTACGAGCAGTACTTC.

This clone appeared a single time. Distinct nucleotide sequences in the sample also encode this CDR3. The chain carries TRBV5-1 and TRBJ2-7, with 12 bases fitting TRBD2. The germline CDR1 and CDR2 sequences are SGHRS and YFSETQ. CDR3 size: 16 residues. V dropped 0 bases and J dropped 4; count of bases not matched to a gene: 5. CDR3 nucleotide sequence: TGCGCCAGCAGCTTGGCCAGACTAGCGGGGGCGTACGAGCAGTACTTC. Protein product: CASSLARLAGAYEQYF.

This clone was seen just once. V usage is TRBV6-6 and J usage is TRBJ2-1, with D perhaps TRBD2 (5 bases). The CDR3 runs 16 residues. In germline, CDR1 is MNHNY, CDR2 SVGAGI (reference sequence). V was trimmed by 2 bases and J by 5 bases, leaving 16 bases between them. As DNA, the CDR3 is TGTGCCAGCAGTTACCGGTCTAGCCCGGGCCACAATGAGCAGTTCTTC. Its translation: CASSYRSSPGHNEQFF.

This sequence joins TRBV7-2 and TRBJ1-5; 7 bases are a match to TRBD1. V shed 5 bases and J 3 bases; nucleotides not matched to a gene: 13. The germline CDR1 and CDR2 sequences are SGHTA and FQGNSA. CDR3 length: 17 amino acids. The CDR3 reads CASSPGGPGAVNQPQHF. The CDR3 nucleotides are TGTGCCAGCAGCCCAGGGGGGCCAGGGGCGGTCAATCAGCCCCAGCATTTT.

About this clone itself: Other nucleotide sequences from this sample produce the same CDR3. This chain uses TRBV4-1 with TRBJ2-7; D is possibly TRBD1 (5 bases). V shed 2 bases and J shed 3 bases, with 8 bases lying between them. This CDR3 has 13 amino acids. CDR1 and CDR2 (germline): MGHRA, YSYEKL. The CDR3: CASSQRGNYEQYF. The CDR3 DNA sequence: TGCGCCAGCAGCCAAAGGGGCAACTACGAGCAGTACTTC.

The V and J genes are TRBV28 and TRBJ1-2; unclear D gene. Germline CDR1 MDHEN, CDR2 SYDVKM. The CDR3 has 14 residues. Trimming pared 4 bases from V and 3 bases from J, leaving 12 bases between. CDR3 residues: CASSSPRWDYGYTF. The CDR3 DNA reads TGTGCCAGCAGTTCGCCTCGTTGGGACTATGGCTACACCTTC.

The J gene is TRBJ2-4, the V gene TRBV27; D uncertain. Looked up from germline, CDR1 is MNHEY and CDR2 is SMNVEV (reference sequence). This CDR3 is built from 14 residues. The V and J ends lost 6 bases and 0 bases respectively, with 9 bases between them. The CDR3 sequence: CASRSALAKNIQYF. The CDR3 DNA reads as TGTGCCAGCAGGAGCGCTCTAGCCAAAAACATTCAGTACTTC.

V is TRBV7-2 and J is TRBJ2-2; D gene unclear. Trimming took off 5 bases at V and 6 bases at J, with 10 bases between the two ends. CDR1 is SGHTA and CDR2 is FQGNSA in the germline V gene. This CDR3 is 13 amino acids long. The CDR3 protein is CASSPDPSGELFF. The DNA of the CDR3 is TGTGCCAGCAGCCCAGATCCGTCCGGGGAGCTGTTTTTT. The full variable domain, with the rest looked up from reference TRBV7-2 and TRBJ2-2, is GAGVSQSPSNKVTEKGKDVELRCDPISGHTALYWYRQSLGQGLEFLIYFQGNSAPDKSGLPSDRFSAERTGGSVSTLTIQRTQQEDSAVYLCASSPDPSGELFFGEGSRLTVL.

The rearrangement joins TRBV30 to TRBJ2-2, with D uncertain. The CDR3 runs 13 residues. Germline V lookup: CDR1 GTSNPN, CDR2 SVGIG (reference sequence). Trimming pared 3 bases from V and 8 bases from J, leaving 13 bases between. The chain's CDR3 is CAWRHRAAGELFF. CDR3 bases: TGTGCCTGGAGGCACCGCGCTGCTGGGGAGCTGTTTTTT.

V is TRBV27 and J is TRBJ1-2, with D possibly TRBD1 on 6 matching bases. CDR1 is MNHEY and CDR2 is SMNVEV in the germline V gene (reference sequence). V was clipped by 2 bases and J by 8 bases, with 12 bases between them. This CDR3 contains 13 residues. In nucleotides, the CDR3 is TGTGCCAGCAGTTTACAGGGGTTGCGGGGCTACACCTTC. Translating it yields CASSLQGLRGYTF.

The rearrangement links TRBV7-8 to TRBJ2-2; D not certain. V lost 1 base and J lost 7, with 7 bases in between. The V gene's germline CDR1 is SGHVS and CDR2 FQNEAQ. The CDR3 is 13 amino acids. The CDR3 loop reads CASSLVGSGELFF. The DNA of the CDR3 is TGTGCCAGCAGCTTAGTCGGCAGCGGGGAGCTGTTTTTT.

This chain connects TRBV27 to TRBJ2-5; D possibly matches TRBD1 or TRBD2 (7 bases each). V dropped 6 bases and J dropped 5 bases, with 16 bases sitting between them. The CDR3 runs to 14 residues. Germline lookup yields CDR1 MNHEY and CDR2 SMNVEV (reference sequence). CDR3 amino acids: CASSPKAGQETQYF. Here the CDR3 DNA reads TGTGCCAGCAGCCCTAAAGCGGGACAGGAGACCCAGTACTTC.

Only one count was recorded for this clone. The rearrangement links TRBV27 to TRBJ2-5, with D unclear. The germline V gene has CDR1 MNHEY and CDR2 SMNVEV (reference sequence). V lost 4 bases and J 5 bases, leaving 17 bases between the germline ends. This CDR3 is 15 amino acids long. DNA of the CDR3: TGTGCCAGCAGTTCCGCTCCCGGAAGGAGTGAGACCCAGTACTTC. Amino acid sequence: CASSSAPGRSETQYF.

The chain couples TRBV5-1 to TRBJ1-2; D call uncertain. Trimming took 7 bases from V and 4 from J, leaving 8 bases between them. CDR3 length equals 11 residues. Per the germline V gene, CDR1 is SGHRS and CDR2 is YFSETQ. The CDR3, as DNA: TGCGCCAGCGCAGAGGGCTATGGCTACACCTTC. Protein sequence: CASAEGYGYTF.

The genes are TRBV27 and TRBJ1-2; D possibly corresponds to TRBD1 (5 bases). The CDR3 is 14 amino acids. Germline assignment: CDR1 MNHEY and CDR2 SMNVEV (reference sequence). The V end lost 5 bases, the J end lost 3 bases, and 13 bases lay between the germline ends. The CDR3 spells CASSPFIGDYGYTF. CDR3 DNA: TGTGCCAGCAGTCCGTTTATAGGGGACTATGGCTACACCTTC.

The CDR3, as DNA: TGCGCCAGCGGCTCCAGTGGCATAACAGGGGCTAACTATGGCTACACCTTC. This encodes CASGSSGITGANYGYTF. The rearrangement links TRBV4-3 to TRBJ1-2; 7 positions match TRBD1. The ends lost 8 bases at V and 0 bases at J; junction bases unmatched: 15. The germline V gene has CDR1 LGHNA and CDR2 YSLEER. The CDR3 is 17 residues long.

The chain carries TRBV19 and TRBJ2-3, with 7 bases fitting TRBD2. The CDR3 runs to 15 residues. V shed 3 bases and J 4 bases; nucleotides not matched to a gene: 7. Germline assignment: CDR1 LNHDA and CDR2 SQIVND (reference sequence). CDR3 DNA sequence: TGTGCCAGTAGTATTCGTGGGAGGGCAGCAGATACGCAGTATTTT. This sequence encodes CASSIRGRAADTQYF.

The chain uses TRBV11-3 and TRBJ2-1, with 9 bases aligning to TRBD1. The junction had 5 bases not matched to a gene; V was cut back by 5 bases and J by 0 bases. This CDR3 comprises 16 residues. Germline values: CDR1 SGHNT, CDR2 YENEEA. CDR3 sequence: CASSEDRGYSYNEQFF. The CDR3 DNA is TGTGCCAGCAGCGAGGACAGGGGTTACTCCTACAATGAGCAGTTCTTC.